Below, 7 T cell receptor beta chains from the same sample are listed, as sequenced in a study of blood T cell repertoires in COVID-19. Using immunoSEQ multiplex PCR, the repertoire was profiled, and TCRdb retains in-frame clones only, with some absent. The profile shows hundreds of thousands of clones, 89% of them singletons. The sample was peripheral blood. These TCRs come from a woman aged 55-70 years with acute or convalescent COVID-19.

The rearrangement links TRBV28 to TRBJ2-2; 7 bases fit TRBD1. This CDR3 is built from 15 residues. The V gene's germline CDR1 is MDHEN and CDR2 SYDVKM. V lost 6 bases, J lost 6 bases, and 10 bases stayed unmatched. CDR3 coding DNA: TGTGCCAGCAGGCAAACTAGTACAGGGGCCGGGGAGCTGTTTTTT. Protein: CASRQTSTGAGELFF.

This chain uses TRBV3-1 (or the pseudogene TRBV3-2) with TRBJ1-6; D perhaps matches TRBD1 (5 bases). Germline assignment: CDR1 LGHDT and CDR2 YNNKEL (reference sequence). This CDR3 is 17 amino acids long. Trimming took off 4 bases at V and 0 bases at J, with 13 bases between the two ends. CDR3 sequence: CASSRDSARSYNSPLHF. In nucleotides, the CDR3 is TGTGCCAGCAGCCGAGACAGTGCCCGCTCCTATAATTCACCCCTCCACTTT.

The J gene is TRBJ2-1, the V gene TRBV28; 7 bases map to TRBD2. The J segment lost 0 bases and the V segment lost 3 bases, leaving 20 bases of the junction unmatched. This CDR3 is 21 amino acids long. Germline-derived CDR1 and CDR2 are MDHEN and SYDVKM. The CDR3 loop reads CASSFSSTRLASGSSYNEQFF. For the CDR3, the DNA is TGTGCCAGCAGTTTCTCCTCCACCCGACTAGCCTCCGGTAGCTCCTACAATGAGCAGTTCTTC. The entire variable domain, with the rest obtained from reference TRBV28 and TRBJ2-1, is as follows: DVKVTQSSRYLVKRTGEKVFLECVQDMDHENMFWYRQDPGLGLRLIYFSYDVKMKEKGDIPEGYSVSREKKERFSLILESASTNQTSMYLCASSFSSTRLASGSSYNEQFFGPGTRLTVL.

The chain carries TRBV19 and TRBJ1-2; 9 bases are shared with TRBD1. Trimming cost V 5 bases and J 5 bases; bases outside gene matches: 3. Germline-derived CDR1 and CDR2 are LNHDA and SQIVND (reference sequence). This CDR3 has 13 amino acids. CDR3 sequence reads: CASSRDRDYGYTF. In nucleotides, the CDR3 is TGTGCCAGTAGTCGGGACAGGGATTATGGCTACACCTTC.

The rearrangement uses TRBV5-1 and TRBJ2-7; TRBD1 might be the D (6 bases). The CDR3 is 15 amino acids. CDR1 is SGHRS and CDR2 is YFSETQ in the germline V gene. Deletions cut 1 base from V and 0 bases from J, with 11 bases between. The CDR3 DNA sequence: TGCGCCAGCAGCTTGAGTGGGACACTCTCCTACGAGCAGTACTTC. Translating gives CASSLSGTLSYEQYF. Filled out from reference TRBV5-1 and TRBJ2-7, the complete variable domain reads KAGVTQTPRYLIKTRGQQVTLSCSPISGHRSVSWYQQTPGQGLQFLFEYFSETQRNKGNFPGRFSGRQFSNSRSEMNVSTLELGDSALYLCASSLSGTLSYEQYFGPGTRLTVT.

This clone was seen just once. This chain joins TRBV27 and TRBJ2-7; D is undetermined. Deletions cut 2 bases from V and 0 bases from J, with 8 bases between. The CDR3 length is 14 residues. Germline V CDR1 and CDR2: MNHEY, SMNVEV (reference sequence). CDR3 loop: CASSLGAVSYEQYF. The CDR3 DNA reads TGTGCCAGCAGTTTAGGTGCAGTCTCCTACGAGCAGTACTTC.

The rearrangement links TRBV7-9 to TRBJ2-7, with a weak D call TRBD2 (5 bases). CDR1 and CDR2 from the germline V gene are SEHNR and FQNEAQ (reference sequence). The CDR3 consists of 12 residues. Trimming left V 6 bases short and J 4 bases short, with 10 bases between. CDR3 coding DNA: TGTGCCAGCAGGAGGGAAGAGTACGAGCAGTACTTC. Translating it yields CASRREEYEQYF.